This TCR beta chain derives from a study of identical twins. This clonotype was found many times. This CDR3 comprises 11 residues. Trimming stripped 2 bases from V and 8 bases from J, with 6 bases between. TCRdb re-derived calls from the 5' RACE reads in MiXCR, one entry per CDR3 protein. The repertoire holds 600,000 to 850,000 distinct CDR3 sequences, with 18% as singletons. The same sample was also used in a study of T cells expressing NK-cell markers.

Material: PBMCs. V and J are TRBV12-3 or TRBV12-4 and TRBJ1-2; D not resolved. This TCR came from a woman between 18 and 29 years old in good health. Written as DNA, the CDR3 is TGTGCCAGCAGTTTATATGGAGGCTACACCTTC. Translated: CASSLYGGYTF.